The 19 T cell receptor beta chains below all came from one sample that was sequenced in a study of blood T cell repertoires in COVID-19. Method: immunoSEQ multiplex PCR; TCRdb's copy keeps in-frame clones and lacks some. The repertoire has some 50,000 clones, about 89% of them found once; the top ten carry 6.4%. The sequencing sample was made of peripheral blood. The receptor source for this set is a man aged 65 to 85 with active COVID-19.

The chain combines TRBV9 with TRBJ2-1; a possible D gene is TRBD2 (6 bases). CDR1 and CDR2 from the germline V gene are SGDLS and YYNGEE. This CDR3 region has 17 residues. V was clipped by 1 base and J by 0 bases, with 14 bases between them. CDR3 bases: TGTGCCAGCAGCGTAAATTTGGCGGGGAGCTCCTACAATGAGCAGTTCTTC. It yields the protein CASSVNLAGSSYNEQFF.

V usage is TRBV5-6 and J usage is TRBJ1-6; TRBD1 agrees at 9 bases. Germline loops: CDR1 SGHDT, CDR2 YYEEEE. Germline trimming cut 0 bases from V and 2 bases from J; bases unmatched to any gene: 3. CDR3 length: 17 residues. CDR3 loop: CASSLEQGATYNSPLHF. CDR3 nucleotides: TGTGCCAGCAGCTTGGAACAGGGGGCGACCTATAATTCACCCCTCCACTTT.

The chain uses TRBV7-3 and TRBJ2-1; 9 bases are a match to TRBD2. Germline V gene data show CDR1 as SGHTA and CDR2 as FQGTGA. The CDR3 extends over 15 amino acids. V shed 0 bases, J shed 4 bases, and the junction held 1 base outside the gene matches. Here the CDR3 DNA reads TGTGCCAGCAGCTTAACGAGCGGGGGGTACAATGAGCAGTTCTTC. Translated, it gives CASSLTSGGYNEQFF.

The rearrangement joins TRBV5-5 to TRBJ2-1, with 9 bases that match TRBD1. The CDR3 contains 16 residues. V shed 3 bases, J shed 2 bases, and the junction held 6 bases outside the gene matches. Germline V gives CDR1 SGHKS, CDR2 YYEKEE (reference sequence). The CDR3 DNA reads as TGTGCCAGCAGCTATACCCGGGACAGGGCCTACAATGAGCAGTTCTTC. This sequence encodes CASSYTRDRAYNEQFF.

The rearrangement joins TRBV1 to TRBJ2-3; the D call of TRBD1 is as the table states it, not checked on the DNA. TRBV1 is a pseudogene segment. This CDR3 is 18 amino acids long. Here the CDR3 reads CTSRWARLGLGVTDTQYF. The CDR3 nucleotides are TGCACCAGCAGGTGGGCTAGATTGGGGTTAGGGGTTACAGATACGCAGTATTTT.

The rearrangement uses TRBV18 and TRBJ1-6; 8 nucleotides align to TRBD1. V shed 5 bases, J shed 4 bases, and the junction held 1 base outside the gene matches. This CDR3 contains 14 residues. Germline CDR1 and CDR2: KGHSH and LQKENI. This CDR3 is CASSGQGYNSPLHF. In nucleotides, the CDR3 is TGTGCCAGCTCAGGACAGGGTTATAATTCACCCCTCCACTTT.

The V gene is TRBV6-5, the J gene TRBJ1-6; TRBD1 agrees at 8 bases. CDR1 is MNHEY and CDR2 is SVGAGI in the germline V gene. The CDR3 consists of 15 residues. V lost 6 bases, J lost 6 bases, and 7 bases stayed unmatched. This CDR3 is CASRDRDRSNSPLHF. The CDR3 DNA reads TGTGCCAGCAGGGACCGGGACAGGAGTAATTCACCCCTCCACTTT.

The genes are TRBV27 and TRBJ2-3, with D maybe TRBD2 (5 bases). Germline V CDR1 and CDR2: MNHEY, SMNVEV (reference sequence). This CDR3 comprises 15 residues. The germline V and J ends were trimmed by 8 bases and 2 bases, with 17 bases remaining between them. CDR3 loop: CASAPDWITTDTQYF. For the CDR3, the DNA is TGTGCCAGCGCCCCGGACTGGATCACCACAGATACGCAGTATTTT.

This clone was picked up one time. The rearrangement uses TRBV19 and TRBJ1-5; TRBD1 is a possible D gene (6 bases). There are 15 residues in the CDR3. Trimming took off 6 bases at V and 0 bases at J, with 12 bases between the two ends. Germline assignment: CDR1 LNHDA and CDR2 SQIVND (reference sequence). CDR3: CASSSTGYSNQPQHF. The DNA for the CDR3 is TGTGCCAGTAGCAGTACAGGGTATAGCAATCAGCCCCAGCATTTT.

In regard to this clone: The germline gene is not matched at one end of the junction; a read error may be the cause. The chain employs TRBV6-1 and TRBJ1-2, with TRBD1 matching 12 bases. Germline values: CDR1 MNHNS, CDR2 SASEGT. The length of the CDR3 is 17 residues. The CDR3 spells CASIEMGGTGGGYGYTF. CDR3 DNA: TGTGCCAGCATTGAAATGGGCGGGACAGGGGGCGGCTATGGCTACACCTTC.

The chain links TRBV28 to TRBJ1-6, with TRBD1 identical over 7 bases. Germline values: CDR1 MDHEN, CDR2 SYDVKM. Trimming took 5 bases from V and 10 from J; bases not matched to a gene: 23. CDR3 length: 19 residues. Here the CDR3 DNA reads TGTGCCAGCAGTAACCTCCAAAATGCCTGGACAGGTTCTCGGTCACCCCTCCACTTT. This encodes CASSNLQNAWTGSRSPLHF.

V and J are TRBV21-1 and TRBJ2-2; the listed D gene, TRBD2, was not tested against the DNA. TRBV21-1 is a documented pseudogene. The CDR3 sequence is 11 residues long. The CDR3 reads CARTGSGELFF. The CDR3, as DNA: TGTGCCAGAACGGGGTCCGGGGAGCTGTTTTTT.

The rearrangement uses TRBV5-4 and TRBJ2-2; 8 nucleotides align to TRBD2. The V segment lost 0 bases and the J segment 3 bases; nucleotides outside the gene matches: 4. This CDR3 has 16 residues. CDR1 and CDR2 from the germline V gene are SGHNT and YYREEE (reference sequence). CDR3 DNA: TGTGCCAGCAGCTTGGCTATAGCGGGGTACACCGGGGAGCTGTTTTTT. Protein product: CASSLAIAGYTGELFF.

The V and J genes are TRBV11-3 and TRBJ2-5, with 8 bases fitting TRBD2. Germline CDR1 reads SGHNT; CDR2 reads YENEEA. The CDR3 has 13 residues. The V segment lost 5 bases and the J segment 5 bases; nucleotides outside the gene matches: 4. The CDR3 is CASSKTSEETQYF. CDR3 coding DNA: TGTGCCAGCAGCAAGACTAGCGAGGAGACCCAGTACTTC. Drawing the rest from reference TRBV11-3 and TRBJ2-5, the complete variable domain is EAGVVQSPRYKIIEKKQPVAFWCNPISGHNTLYWYLQNLGQGPELLIRYENEEAVDDSQLPKDRFSAERLKGVDSTLKIQPAELGDSAVYLCASSKTSEETQYFGPGTRLLVL.

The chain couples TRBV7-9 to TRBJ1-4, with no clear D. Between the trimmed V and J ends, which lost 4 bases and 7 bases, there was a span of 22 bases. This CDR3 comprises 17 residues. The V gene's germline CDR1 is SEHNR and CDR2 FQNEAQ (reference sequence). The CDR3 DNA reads TGTGCCAGCAGCTCCGGGAGGGAGGATTATGTGGGTGAAAAACTGTTTTTT. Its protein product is CASSSGREDYVGEKLFF.

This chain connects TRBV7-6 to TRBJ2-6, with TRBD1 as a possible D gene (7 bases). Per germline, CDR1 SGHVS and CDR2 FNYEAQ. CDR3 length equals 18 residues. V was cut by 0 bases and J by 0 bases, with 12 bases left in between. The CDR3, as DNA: TGTGCCAGCAGCTTAGCGGGGGGACAGAACTCTGGGGCCAACGTCCTGACTTTC. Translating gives CASSLAGGQNSGANVLTF.

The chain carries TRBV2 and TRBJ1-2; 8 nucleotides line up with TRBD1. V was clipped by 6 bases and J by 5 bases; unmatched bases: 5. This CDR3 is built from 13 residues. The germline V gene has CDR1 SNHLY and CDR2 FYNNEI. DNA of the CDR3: TGTGCCAGCAGCCTCGGACAGGGATATGGCTACACCTTC. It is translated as CASSLGQGYGYTF. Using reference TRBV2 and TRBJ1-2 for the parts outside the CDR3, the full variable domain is EPEVTQTPSHQVTQMGQEVILRCVPISNHLYFYWYRQILGQKVEFLVSFYNNEISEKSEIFDDQFSVERPDGSNFTLKIRSTKLEDSAMYFCASSLGQGYGYTFGSGTRLTVV.

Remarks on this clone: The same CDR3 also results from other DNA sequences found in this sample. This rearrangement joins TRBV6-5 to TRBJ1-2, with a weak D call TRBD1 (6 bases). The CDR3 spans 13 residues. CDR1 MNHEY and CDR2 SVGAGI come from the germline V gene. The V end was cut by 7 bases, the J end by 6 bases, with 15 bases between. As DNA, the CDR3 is TGTGCCAGCACGGACAGAGGGCCGAATGGCTACACCTTC. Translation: CASTDRGPNGYTF.

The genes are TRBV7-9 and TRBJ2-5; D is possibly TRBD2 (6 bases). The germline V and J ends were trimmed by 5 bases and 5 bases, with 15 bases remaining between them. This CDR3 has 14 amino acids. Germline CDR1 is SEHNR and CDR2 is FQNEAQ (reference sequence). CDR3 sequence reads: CASSRTLGRETQYF. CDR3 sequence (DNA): TGTGCCAGCAGCCGGACGTTGGGGAGGGAGACCCAGTACTTC.